This T cell receptor beta chain was captured by sequencing in a study of shared clonotypes between healthy human individuals. Libraries were prepared by immunoSEQ multiplex PCR; TCRdb keeps only in-frame clonotypes and omits some of them. This sample yields 2 million to 2.5 million clones, of which approximately 94% are seen a single time; roughly 0.13% belongs to the top ten. To note about this clone: The antigen is unknown. The sample carries other DNA sequences with the same CDR3.

The CDR3 is 12 amino acids. The V and J ends lost 4 bases and 3 bases respectively, with 6 bases between them. Germline CDR1 is SGHRS and CDR2 is YFSETQ. Overall study findings and caveats: Naive subsets, compared against memory subsets, generally had larger estimated richness values.

Sequencing was performed on naive CD4+ T cells sorted from blood. Subset specified: CD45RA+ positively selected. V is TRBV5-1 and J is TRBJ2-3, with D uncertain. The source is a man between 18 and 35 years old in good health. CDR3 amino acids: CASSRSTDTQYF. The CDR3, as DNA: TGCGCCAGCAGCAGGTCAACAGATACGCAGTATTTT.